The 3 T cell receptor beta chains below were found in one sample sequenced in a study of OX40 agonist ivuxolimab in advanced cancers. Here immunoSEQ multiplex PCR was the method, and the copy in TCRdb shows in-frame clones only, minus some. The data hold around 25,000 clones, with around 80% observed a single time. This sample comprised CD4+ or CD8+ T cells sorted from blood, obtained in a trial of the OX40 agonist ivuxolimab. These receptors were collected from an adult with an advanced solid tumor such as melanoma, head and neck, liver or kidney cancer.

The J gene is TRBJ2-3, the V gene TRBV25-1; weak D call: TRBD1 (6 bases). Looked up from germline, CDR1 is MGHDK and CDR2 is SYGVNS. V was pared by 1 base and J by 2 bases, with 13 bases between. There are 16 residues in the CDR3. CDR3 sequence reads: CASSESGGFDTDTQYF. The CDR3 bases are TGTGCCAGCAGTGAATCTGGGGGCTTTGACACAGATACGCAGTATTTT. Complete variable domain (other parts from reference TRBV25-1 and TRBJ2-3): EADIYQTPRYLVIGTGKKITLECSQTMGHDKMYWYQQDPGMELHLIHYSYGVNSTEKGDLSSESTVSRIRTEHFPLTLESARPSHTSQYLCASSESGGFDTDTQYFGPGTRLTVL.

The rearrangement uses TRBV9 and TRBJ2-7, with D perhaps assigned TRBD1 or TRBD2 (6 bases each). V dropped 0 bases and J dropped 3 bases, with 10 bases sitting between them. The CDR3 consists of 14 residues. The germline gives CDR1 SGDLS, CDR2 YYNGEE. CDR3 region: CASSVGGGGYEQYF. For the CDR3, the DNA is TGTGCCAGCAGCGTAGGTGGAGGGGGCTACGAGCAGTACTTC.

The V and J genes are TRBV7-3 and TRBJ2-1; 8 bases line up with TRBD2. The CDR3 runs to 15 residues. Germline V gene lookup returns CDR1 SGHTA and CDR2 FQGTGA. V shed 2 bases and J 3 bases; nucleotides not matched to a gene: 3. DNA of the CDR3: TGTGCCAGCAGCTTACTAGCGGGCAACTACAATGAGCAGTTCTTC. This sequence encodes CASSLLAGNYNEQFF.